Listed here are 10 T cell receptor beta chains from one sample, sequenced in a study of early T cells in non-severe SARS-CoV-2 infection. TCRdb re-analysed the 5' RACE reads in MiXCR, keeping a single row per CDR3 protein. This sample yields roughly 71,000 distinct CDR3 sequences, of which 13% are seen a single time; over 4% belongs to the top ten. Sequencing was done on a sample of whole blood. The receptors shown here come from an adult who was a healthcare worker with PCR-confirmed SARS-CoV-2 infection or an uninfected control (not recorded which).

This clonotype was detected a few times. The chain employs TRBV5-1 and TRBJ2-3, with 9 bases aligning to TRBD2. The CDR3 has 17 residues. Germline assignment: CDR1 SGHRS and CDR2 YFSETQ. The V gene end was trimmed by 0 bases and the J gene end by 4 bases; junction bases not matched to a gene: 9. CDR3 DNA: TGCGCCAGCAGCTTGGCCCTTGGCGGGGGGGCTGCAGATACGCAGTATTTT. Protein: CASSLALGGGAADTQYF.

This chain connects TRBV10-3 to TRBJ2-5; 8 bases map to TRBD1. Germline values: CDR1 ENHRY, CDR2 SYGVKD. Losses at the gene ends were 0 bases for V and 6 bases for J; bases not matched to a gene: 12. CDR3 length: 17 amino acids. CDR3 in DNA: TGTGCCATCAGTGAGTCGAGTTTGGCAGGGGGCGCGAAGACCCAGTACTTC. Its protein is CAISESSLAGGAKTQYF.

This clonotype was observed many times. The chain joins TRBV19 to TRBJ1-2; D is uncertain. V lost 5 bases to trimming and J lost 6 bases, with 13 bases between them. The CDR3 is made up of 13 amino acids. Germline CDR1 and CDR2: LNHDA and SQIVND (reference sequence). The DNA of the CDR3 is TGTGCCAGTAGTCTTTCTCGGATGGATGGCTACACCTTC. Its translation is CASSLSRMDGYTF. Combining the CDR3 with reference TRBV19 and TRBJ1-2 gives the whole variable domain DGGITQSPKYLFRKEGQNVTLSCEQNLNHDAMYWYRQDPGQGLRLIYYSQIVNDFQKGDIAEGYSVSREKKESFPLTVTSAQKNPTAFYLCASSLSRMDGYTFGSGTRLTVV.

V is TRBV7-2 and J is TRBJ2-5; D is perhaps TRBD2 (5 bases). CDR3 length: 15 amino acids. Germline V gene data show CDR1 as SGHTA and CDR2 as FQGNSA. Deletions cut 1 base from V and 5 bases from J, with 14 bases between. CDR3 nucleotide sequence: TGTGCCAGCAGCTTAGGCGGCGGGTCGGGGGAGACCCAGTACTTC. Amino acid sequence: CASSLGGGSGETQYF.

This clonotype was detected ten times or more. This chain links TRBV7-2 with TRBJ2-3; D call uncertain. Per germline, CDR1 SGHTA and CDR2 FQGNSA. This CDR3 is 12 amino acids long. Trimming removed 5 bases at V and 0 bases at J, with 3 bases between. CDR3 in amino acids: CASSPSTDTQYF. CDR3 coding DNA: TGTGCCAGCAGCCCCAGCACAGATACGCAGTATTTT.

This clonotype was seen at least ten times. The chain recombines TRBV30 with TRBJ1-2, with D possibly being TRBD1 (6 bases). Germline CDR1 GTSNPN, CDR2 SVGIG (reference sequence). This CDR3 spans 13 amino acids. The V end lost 7 bases, the J end lost 8 bases, and 20 bases lay between the germline ends. The CDR3 sequence: CASPPNRAGGYTF. The CDR3 DNA sequence: TGTGCCTCTCCCCCTAACAGGGCCGGAGGCTACACCTTC.

This clonotype appeared many times. The chain has TRBV4-3 and TRBJ2-5; D is perhaps TRBD2 (5 bases). The germline V and J ends were trimmed by 0 bases and 4 bases, with 12 bases remaining between them. CDR1 and CDR2 (germline): LGHNA, YSLEER. The CDR3 is 15 amino acids. CDR3 coding DNA: TGCGCCAGCAGCCAAGAAGCTAGCCTCCGAGAGACCCAGTACTTC. Translating gives CASSQEASLRETQYF.

In its sample, this clonotype was seen a few times. The chain has TRBV2 and TRBJ2-1; D could derive from TRBD1 or TRBD2 (5 bases each). Trimming left V 6 bases short and J 9 bases short, with 12 bases between. Germline CDR1 is SNHLY and CDR2 is FYNNEI. The CDR3 sequence is 12 residues long. The CDR3 DNA reads TGTGCCAGCAGGCGTTCGGGGCCTGAGCAGTTCTTC. It codes for CASRRSGPEQFF.

This clonotype was recorded a few times. The rearrangement links TRBV12-3 or TRBV12-4 to TRBJ2-7; 13 bases map to TRBD2. The V gene end was trimmed by 10 bases and the J gene end by 4 bases; junction bases not matched to a gene: 4. The CDR3 runs 13 residues. CDR3: CATKTSGRYEQYF. In nucleotides, the CDR3 is TGTGCCACTAAGACTAGCGGGAGGTACGAGCAGTACTTC.

In its sample, this clonotype was seen many times. The chain has TRBV6-6 and TRBJ2-1; possible D gene TRBD1, 7 bases. V dropped 6 bases and J dropped 3 bases, with 21 bases sitting between them. From germline, CDR1 is MNHNY and CDR2 SVGAGI (reference sequence). CDR3 length equals 17 residues. The CDR3 spells CASSTISRGARYNEQFF. In DNA, the CDR3 is TGTGCCAGCAGCACAATTTCCAGGGGGGCCCGCTACAATGAGCAGTTCTTC.